The present entry profiles one T cell receptor (beta chain) with its context. Its cognate antigen is unknown. These data originate in a study of cytomegalovirus exposure and HLA in healthy donors. Study-wide context: Among a few hundred genotyped donors, around 77% fell in the Caucasian-associated ancestry cluster.

The study ran its PCR with 60 Vbeta and 13 Jbeta primers. Sequencing was performed with immunoSEQ multiplex PCR; in TCRdb, only in-frame clones are kept and a portion is missing. In the table there are approximately 100,000 clones, 74% of which are singletons. Per the germline V gene, CDR1 is MNHEY and CDR2 is SMNVEV (reference sequence). This CDR3 is 15 amino acids long. J lost 3 bases, V lost 7 bases, and 6 bases had no gene match. Study-level points and caveats: Presence/absence results assume similar sequencing depth per donor, which may not hold. Among immune exposure information, only CMV serostatus was available.

Regarding donors, all were healthy bone marrow donors. V gene TRBV27 combines with J gene TRBJ2-7, with 13 bases fitting TRBD2. The specimen was PBMCs. The sequence derives from a man aged 45-65 years in good health and CMV-seropositive. CDR3 bases: TGTGCCAGCACCCCCGGGACTAGCGGGGACTACGAGCAGTACTTC. Translated: CASTPGTSGDYEQYF.